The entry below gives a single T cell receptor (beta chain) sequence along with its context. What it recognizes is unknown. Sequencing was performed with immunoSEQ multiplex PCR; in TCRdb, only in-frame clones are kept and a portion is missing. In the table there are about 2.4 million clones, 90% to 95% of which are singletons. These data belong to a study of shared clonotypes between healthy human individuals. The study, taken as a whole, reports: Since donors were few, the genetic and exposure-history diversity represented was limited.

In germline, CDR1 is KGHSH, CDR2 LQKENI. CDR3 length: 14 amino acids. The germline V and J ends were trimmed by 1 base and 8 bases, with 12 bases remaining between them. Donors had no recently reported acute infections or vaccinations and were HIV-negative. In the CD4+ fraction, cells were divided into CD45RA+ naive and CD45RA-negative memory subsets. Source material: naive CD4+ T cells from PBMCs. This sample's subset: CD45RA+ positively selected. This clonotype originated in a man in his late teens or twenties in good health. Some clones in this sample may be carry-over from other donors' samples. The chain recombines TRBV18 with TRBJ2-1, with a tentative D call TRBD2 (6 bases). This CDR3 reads CASSPRVGEDEQFF. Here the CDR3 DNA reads TGTGCCAGCTCACCACGTGTGGGGGAGGATGAGCAGTTCTTC.